The entry that follows covers one T cell receptor beta chain sequence. This record belongs to a study of Ad26.COV2.S vaccination and SARS-CoV-2 variants. Turning to the study itself: Participants got Ad26.COV2.S intramuscularly, once or twice 56 days apart.

Profiled with immunoSEQ multiplex PCR; TCRdb holds only in-frame clones, not every one. The sample holds roughly 350,000 clones, roughly 90% seen once. Regarding treatment: some 20 received Ad26.COV2.S at low or high dose, single or two shots; roughly five received placebo; per-sample allocation not given. Day 63 after the first injection of vaccine or placebo was the sampling time. Vaccination employed an Ad26 vector expressing the Wuhan-strain SARS-CoV-2 spike. The source is a person aged 18-60 years who received the Ad26.COV2.S COVID-19 vaccine or a placebo. Sequenced here: peripheral blood, sampled in a trial of Ad26.COV2.S vaccine versus placebo.

Here the CDR3 DNA reads TGTGCCAGCAGCCATCAACTAGACTCCTACGAGCAGTACTTC. Translated: CASSHQLDSYEQYF. The chain carries TRBV4-2 and TRBJ2-7; D might be TRBD2 (5 bases). Between the trimmed V and J ends, which lost 3 bases and 0 bases, there was a span of 9 bases. Looked up from germline, CDR1 is LGHNA and CDR2 is YNFKEQ. The CDR3 has 14 amino acids.